Listed below are T cell receptor beta chains from one sample, sequenced in a study of cytomegalovirus exposure and HLA in healthy donors. Using immunoSEQ multiplex PCR, the repertoire was profiled, and TCRdb retains in-frame clones only, with some absent. The table records 90,000 to 130,000 clones, roughly 80% of them present only once. Sequences were obtained from PBMCs. These receptors were taken from a man younger than 40 in good health and CMV-seropositive. CDR3s include the opening cysteine and the closing phenylalanine or tryptophan. D genes are given only for firm matches. Clone size is given for some rows only: seen once, a few or many times, or a class if the clone is expanded.

d_call: NA
j_call: TRBJ1-1
clone_size: few
v_call: TRBV2
cdr3_aa: CASSAFGTEAFF
cdr3_nt: TGTGCCAGCAGTGCCTTCGGGACTGAAGCTTTCTTT

d_call: TRBD1
j_call: TRBJ2-2
clone_size: NA
v_call: TRBV5-4
cdr3_aa: CASSGDRHTGELFF
cdr3_nt: TGTGCCAGCAGCGGGGACAGGCACACCGGGGAGCTGTTTTTT

d_call: TRBD1
j_call: TRBJ2-5
clone_size: once
v_call: TRBV5-4
cdr3_aa: CASSSTGVGETQYF
cdr3_nt: TGTGCCAGCAGCTCGACAGGGGTGGGAGAGACCCAGTACTTC

d_call: NA
j_call: TRBJ1-4
clone_size: NA
v_call: TRBV5-1
cdr3_aa: CASSLVRGGEKLFF
cdr3_nt: TGCGCCAGCAGCTTGGTGCGGGGTGGGGAAAAACTGTTTTTT

d_call: NA
j_call: TRBJ1-6
clone_size: NA
v_call: TRBV30
cdr3_aa: CAWSSSTRSYNSPLHF
cdr3_nt: TGTGCCTGGAGTTCCTCGACAAGGTCCTATAATTCACCCCTCCACTTT

d_call: TRBD2
j_call: TRBJ2-3
clone_size: NA
v_call: TRBV27
cdr3_aa: CASSFGLAGPASTDTQYF
cdr3_nt: TGTGCCAGCAGTTTCGGACTAGCGGGACCCGCCAGCACAGATACGCAGTATTTT

d_call: TRBD1
j_call: TRBJ2-7
clone_size: NA
v_call: TRBV28
cdr3_aa: CASRQGAFREQYF
cdr3_nt: TGTGCCAGCCGACAGGGGGCCTTCCGTGAGCAGTACTTC

d_call: TRBD2
j_call: TRBJ2-1
clone_size: once
v_call: TRBV10-3
cdr3_aa: CAISGRANYMFF
cdr3_nt: TGTGCCATCAGCGGGAGGGCCAATTATATGTTCTTC

d_call: NA
j_call: TRBJ1-2
clone_size: NA
v_call: TRBV5-1
cdr3_aa: CASSLSSEGGAGYTF
cdr3_nt: TGCGCCAGCAGCTTATCTTCGGAAGGAGGAGCCGGCTACACCTTC

d_call: TRBD1
j_call: TRBJ1-6
clone_size: NA
v_call: TRBV2
cdr3_aa: CASSLLRGRGSPLHF
cdr3_nt: TGTGCCAGCAGTCTCCTCAGGGGGCGCGGGTCACCCCTCCACTTT

d_call: NA
j_call: TRBJ1-3
clone_size: NA
v_call: TRBV30
cdr3_aa: CAWSAIGGSGNTIYF
cdr3_nt: TGTGCCTGGAGTGCCATTGGCGGGAGTGGAAACACCATATATTTT

d_call: NA
j_call: TRBJ2-4
clone_size: few
v_call: TRBV9
cdr3_aa: CASSVDGTPNTAKNIQYF
cdr3_nt: TGTGCCAGCAGCGTAGACGGGACACCCAATACCGCCAAAAACATTCAGTACTTC

d_call: NA
j_call: TRBJ2-3
clone_size: NA
v_call: TRBV4-2
cdr3_aa: CASSQDLGGGGTDTQYF
cdr3_nt: TGTGCCAGCAGCCAAGATCTAGGGGGGGGTGGCACAGATACGCAGTATTTT

d_call: TRBD1
j_call: TRBJ1-4
clone_size: NA
v_call: TRBV7-8
cdr3_aa: CASSVAGTGRWELFF
cdr3_nt: TGTGCCAGCAGCGTAGCCGGGACAGGGCGATGGGAACTGTTTTTT

d_call: TRBD1
j_call: TRBJ2-2
clone_size: few
v_call: TRBV4-1
cdr3_aa: CASRRPGTGASGELFF
cdr3_nt: TGCGCCAGCAGAAGGCCTGGAACAGGGGCCTCCGGGGAGCTGTTTTTT

d_call: TRBD2
j_call: TRBJ2-1
clone_size: NA
v_call: TRBV7-3
cdr3_aa: CASGVSGGTKYNEQFF
cdr3_nt: TGTGCCAGCGGCGTTAGCGGGGGCACCAAATACAATGAGCAGTTCTTC

d_call: TRBD2
j_call: TRBJ2-1
clone_size: few
v_call: TRBV4-2
cdr3_aa: CASSQGWEGGSSYNEQFF
cdr3_nt: TGTGCCAGCAGCCAAGGGTGGGAGGGCGGGAGCTCCTACAATGAGCAGTTCTTC

d_call: TRBD1
j_call: TRBJ1-6
clone_size: NA
v_call: TRBV5-1
cdr3_aa: CASSLGPDRGNNSPLHF
cdr3_nt: TGCGCCAGCAGCTTGGGGCCCGACAGGGGTAATAATTCACCCCTCCACTTT

d_call: TRBD1
j_call: TRBJ1-5
clone_size: NA
v_call: TRBV2
cdr3_aa: CASSLQGAFGQPQHF
cdr3_nt: TGTGCCAGCAGTCTACAGGGGGCGTTTGGTCAGCCCCAGCATTTT

d_call: NA
j_call: TRBJ2-4
clone_size: NA
v_call: TRBV29-1
cdr3_aa: CSVALAKNIQYF
cdr3_nt: TGCAGCGTAGCACTAGCCAAAAACATTCAGTACTTC

d_call: TRBD2
j_call: TRBJ2-3
clone_size: NA
v_call: TRBV11-3
cdr3_aa: CASSLGGTSSSTDTQYF
cdr3_nt: TGTGCCAGCAGCCTCGGCGGGACTAGCAGTAGCACAGATACGCAGTATTTT

d_call: NA
j_call: TRBJ2-5
clone_size: NA
v_call: TRBV28
cdr3_aa: CASTNPQGLETQYF
cdr3_nt: TGTGCCAGCACCAACCCCCAGGGGTTGGAGACCCAGTACTTC

d_call: NA
j_call: TRBJ1-1
clone_size: NA
v_call: TRBV19
cdr3_aa: CASRIMAGAPNTEAFF
cdr3_nt: TGTGCCAGTAGGATAATGGCGGGGGCGCCGAACACTGAAGCTTTCTTT

d_call: TRBD1
j_call: TRBJ1-2
clone_size: NA
v_call: TRBV28
cdr3_aa: CASSSSSGGSETLLYGYTF
cdr3_nt: TGTGCCAGCAGTTCGTCCTCAGGGGGCTCGGAAACTCTACTCTATGGCTACACCTTC

d_call: TRBD1
j_call: TRBJ1-5
clone_size: few
v_call: TRBV5-1
cdr3_aa: CASSLLPDRVNQPQHF
cdr3_nt: TGCGCCAGCAGCCTTCTTCCCGACAGGGTAAATCAGCCCCAGCATTTT

d_call: NA
j_call: TRBJ2-7
clone_size: NA
v_call: TRBV10-3
cdr3_aa: CAIGSGRGTYEQYF
cdr3_nt: TGTGCCATCGGTAGTGGCAGGGGTACCTACGAGCAGTACTTC

d_call: NA
j_call: TRBJ1-3
clone_size: NA
v_call: TRBV7-9
cdr3_aa: CASSLAWGDQRNTIYF
cdr3_nt: TGTGCCAGCAGCTTGGCCTGGGGGGACCAGAGAAACACCATATATTTT

d_call: NA
j_call: TRBJ1-3
clone_size: NA
v_call: TRBV28
cdr3_aa: CASSEPGRGNTIYF
cdr3_nt: TGTGCCAGCAGCGAGCCAGGGAGGGGAAACACCATATATTTT

d_call: NA
j_call: TRBJ2-7
clone_size: NA
v_call: TRBV5-1
cdr3_aa: CASSWGGRGAYEQYF
cdr3_nt: TGCGCCAGCAGCTGGGGGGGCCGCGGGGCCTACGAGCAGTACTTC

d_call: NA
j_call: TRBJ1-4
clone_size: NA
v_call: TRBV5-5
cdr3_aa: CASSLTASFGENLFF
cdr3_nt: TGTGCCAGCAGCTTAACAGCTAGCTTTGGGGAAAACCTGTTTTTT

d_call: NA
j_call: TRBJ2-2
clone_size: NA
v_call: TRBV7-9
cdr3_aa: CASSFEGELFF
cdr3_nt: TGTGCCAGCAGCTTTGAGGGGGAGCTGTTTTTT

d_call: NA
j_call: TRBJ2-7
clone_size: NA
v_call: TRBV6-5
cdr3_aa: CASSYDGAYEQYF
cdr3_nt: TGTGCCAGCAGTTACGACGGAGCCTACGAGCAGTACTTC

d_call: NA
j_call: TRBJ1-3
clone_size: NA
v_call: TRBV7-8
cdr3_aa: CASSLGAAVSGNTIYF
cdr3_nt: TGTGCCAGCAGCTTAGGCGCGGCAGTCTCTGGAAACACCATATATTTT

d_call: NA
j_call: TRBJ2-3
clone_size: few
v_call: TRBV28
cdr3_aa: CASRGTFRNTQYF
cdr3_nt: TGTGCCAGCAGGGGGACATTTCGAAATACGCAGTATTTT

d_call: NA
j_call: TRBJ1-5
clone_size: NA
v_call: TRBV19
cdr3_aa: CASNPSGGRQPQHF
cdr3_nt: TGTGCCAGCAACCCCTCGGGAGGGCGCCAGCCCCAGCATTTT

d_call: TRBD2
j_call: TRBJ2-7
clone_size: NA
v_call: TRBV4-1
cdr3_aa: CASSPVTSGGGSSYEQYF
cdr3_nt: TGCGCCAGCAGCCCAGTGACTAGCGGGGGCGGGAGCTCCTACGAGCAGTACTTC

d_call: NA
j_call: TRBJ2-7
clone_size: NA
v_call: TRBV11-2
cdr3_aa: CASSPKGSVIYEQYF
cdr3_nt: TGTGCCAGCAGCCCCAAGGGGTCAGTAATCTACGAGCAGTACTTC

d_call: TRBD1
j_call: TRBJ1-1
clone_size: NA
v_call: TRBV10-2
cdr3_aa: CASRWDRTTEAFF
cdr3_nt: TGCGCCAGCAGGTGGGACAGGACAACTGAAGCTTTCTTT

d_call: NA
j_call: TRBJ2-3
clone_size: NA
v_call: TRBV10-1
cdr3_aa: CASSESVQRHASTDTQYF
cdr3_nt: TGCGCCAGCAGTGAGTCTGTCCAGCGCCATGCTAGCACAGATACGCAGTATTTT

d_call: TRBD1
j_call: TRBJ1-1
clone_size: NA
v_call: TRBV19
cdr3_aa: CASSIGRGRVEAFF
cdr3_nt: TGTGCCAGTAGTATAGGCAGGGGGCGAGTGGAGGCTTTCTTT

d_call: NA
j_call: TRBJ1-5
clone_size: NA
v_call: TRBV18
cdr3_aa: CASSPPGAGGGQPQHF
cdr3_nt: TGTGCCAGCTCACCACCGGGGGCAGGCGGTGGTCAGCCCCAGCATTTT

d_call: NA
j_call: TRBJ2-2
clone_size: NA
v_call: TRBV21-1
cdr3_aa: CASSNGGEAARANTGELFF
cdr3_nt: TGTGCCAGCAGCAATGGGGGCGAGGCCGCGCGAGCGAACACCGGGGAGCTGTTTTTT

d_call: NA
j_call: TRBJ2-1
clone_size: few
v_call: TRBV6-4
cdr3_aa: CASSLGAGEQFF
cdr3_nt: TGTGCCAGCAGCCTGGGGGCAGGGGAGCAGTTCTTC

d_call: TRBD1
j_call: TRBJ1-1
clone_size: NA
v_call: TRBV11-1
cdr3_aa: CASSLDRESTEAFF
cdr3_nt: TGTGCCAGCAGCCTAGACAGGGAGAGCACTGAAGCTTTCTTT

d_call: TRBD2
j_call: TRBJ2-3
clone_size: NA
v_call: TRBV7-9
cdr3_aa: CASSPSGGEPLDTQYF
cdr3_nt: TGTGCCAGCAGCCCCTCGGGGGGGGAGCCTTTAGATACGCAGTATTTT

d_call: NA
j_call: TRBJ2-3
clone_size: NA
v_call: TRBV19
cdr3_aa: CASSISGATDTQYF
cdr3_nt: TGTGCCAGTAGTATCTCTGGGGCCACAGATACGCAGTATTTT

d_call: NA
j_call: TRBJ2-1
clone_size: NA
v_call: TRBV7-9
cdr3_aa: CASSLGSPEFF
cdr3_nt: TGTGCCAGCAGCTTAGGTAGCCCCGAGTTCTTC

d_call: NA
j_call: TRBJ1-5
clone_size: NA
v_call: TRBV27
cdr3_aa: CASSLIGSNQPQHF
cdr3_nt: TGTGCCAGCAGTTTAATCGGGAGCAATCAGCCCCAGCATTTT

d_call: NA
j_call: TRBJ2-2
clone_size: NA
v_call: TRBV30
cdr3_aa: CAWSETTGWGTGELFF
cdr3_nt: TGTGCCTGGAGTGAAACCACAGGGTGGGGCACCGGGGAGCTGTTTTTT

d_call: NA
j_call: TRBJ2-5
clone_size: once
v_call: TRBV29-1
cdr3_aa: CSVEGYRNQETQYF
cdr3_nt: TGCAGCGTTGAAGGCTACAGAAACCAAGAGACCCAGTACTTC

d_call: NA
j_call: TRBJ1-1
clone_size: once
v_call: TRBV6-6
cdr3_aa: CASSYSRITEAFF
cdr3_nt: TGTGCCAGCAGTTACTCGCGGATCACTGAAGCTTTCTTT

d_call: NA
j_call: TRBJ1-1
clone_size: NA
v_call: TRBV10-2
cdr3_aa: CASRYRVDTEAFF
cdr3_nt: TGCGCCAGCAGATACAGGGTAGACACTGAAGCTTTCTTT

d_call: TRBD1
j_call: TRBJ2-5
clone_size: NA
v_call: TRBV27
cdr3_aa: CASSMQQTGGELETQYF
cdr3_nt: TGTGCCAGCAGTATGCAACAGACAGGGGGCGAATTAGAGACCCAGTACTTC

d_call: NA
j_call: TRBJ1-2
clone_size: once
v_call: TRBV28
cdr3_aa: CASSLWVSDGYTF
cdr3_nt: TGTGCCAGCAGTTTATGGGTCAGCGACGGCTACACCTTC

d_call: TRBD2
j_call: TRBJ2-3
clone_size: NA
v_call: TRBV5-6
cdr3_aa: CASSATSGGTDTQYF
cdr3_nt: TGTGCCAGCAGCGCGACTAGCGGGGGTACAGATACGCAGTATTTT